A selection of T cell receptor beta chains follows, all from one sample in a study of blood T cell repertoires in COVID-19. Assay used: immunoSEQ multiplex PCR; TCRdb lists only in-frame clones, some missing. The sample carries under 300,000 clones, around 88% recorded once. Sequencing was performed on PBMCs or T cells enriched from blood (not recorded which). These TCRs come from a man aged 35-49 years who had recovered from COVID-19. Both conserved end residues are part of each CDR3. The order of the fields is D gene, clone size, V gene, J gene, CDR3 DNA, CDR3 protein. A D gene is named only where the DNA matches it firmly. Rows may omit the clone size; those that give it use once, few, many or a size class.

>-|-|TRBV28|TRBJ2-7
TGTGCCAGCAGTTTAAGGGGGACTACCTACGAGCAGTACTTC
CASSLRGTTYEQYF
>-|-|TRBV7-2|TRBJ1-5
TGTGCCAGCAGCTTATCAGGGGATGGCAATCAGCCCCAGCATTTT
CASSLSGDGNQPQHF
>-|-|TRBV6-6|TRBJ1-2
TGTGCCAGCAGAACCCGACAGTTCTATGGCTACACCTTC
CASRTRQFYGYTF
>-|-|TRBV6-2/TRBV6-3|TRBJ1-1
TGTGCCAGCAGTTGGAAAAGGCTAGACACTGAAGCTTTCTTT
CASSWKRLDTEAFF
>TRBD2|-|TRBV5-1|TRBJ2-1
TGCGCCAGCAGCCAATTTGGGACTAGCGGGGGGCCGAGCTCCTACAATGAGCAGTTCTTC
CASSQFGTSGGPSSYNEQFF
>TRBD1|-|TRBV7-3|TRBJ1-2
TGTGCCAGCAGCTTAACGGTCGACAGGGTCTATGGCTACACCTTC
CASSLTVDRVYGYTF
>TRBD1|-|TRBV19|TRBJ2-2
TGTGCCAGTAGAGACAGGGGGTGGACCGGGGAGCTGTTTTTT
CASRDRGWTGELFF
>-|-|TRBV2|TRBJ1-5
TGTGCCAGCACCCCGGGGGTTCTTCACCAGCCCCAGCATTTT
CASTPGVLHQPQHF
>-|-|TRBV6-5|TRBJ2-7
TGTGCCAGCAGTTACGGGGGGACAGCCACCTACGAGCAGTACTTC
CASSYGGTATYEQYF
>-|-|TRBV5-1|TRBJ2-3
TGCGCCAGCAGCTTGGGGGGGCTCGACACAGATACGCAGTATTTT
CASSLGGLDTDTQYF
>TRBD2|many|TRBV13|TRBJ2-1
TGTGCCAGCAGCGTTTTCAGCGGGGGGGCAACAAATGAGCAGTTCTTC
CASSVFSGGATNEQFF
>-|-|TRBV7-2|TRBJ2-1
TGTGCCAGCAGCAGACAGGTTGGGCAGGGAATCAATGAGCAGTTCTTC
CASSRQVGQGINEQFF
>TRBD2|-|TRBV4-2|TRBJ2-3
TGTGCCAGCAGCCCGAACCTTGGGACTAGCGGGAGTTTTTCAGATACGCAGTATTTT
CASSPNLGTSGSFSDTQYF
>TRBD2|-|TRBV6-5|TRBJ2-1
TGTGCCAGCAGAACCAGCGGGGTCTACAATGAGCAGTTCTTC
CASRTSGVYNEQFF
>-|-|TRBV25-1|TRBJ2-7
TGTGCCAGCAGTGAATACGGGTTTTTCTCCTACGAGCAGTACTTC
CASSEYGFFSYEQYF
>-|-|TRBV6-4|TRBJ1-1
TGTGCCAGCAGTGTCCCAAACAGGGACCCGAACACTGAAGCTTTCTTT
CASSVPNRDPNTEAFF
>TRBD1|-|TRBV4-3|TRBJ2-7
TGCGCCAGCAGCTCCGGGACAGCTAAATCGGGGGAGCAGTACTTC
CASSSGTAKSGEQYF
>-|-|TRBV25-1|TRBJ1-6
TGTGCCAGCAGTGAGAGGGCAGTATATAATTCACCCCTCCACTTT
CASSERAVYNSPLHF
>-|-|TRBV28|TRBJ1-5
TGTGCCAGCAGGGTAACAGGTCAGCCCCAGCATTTT
CASRVTGQPQHF
>TRBD1|-|TRBV18|TRBJ2-7
TGTGCCAGCTCGGGGGACAGTACCTACGAGCAGTACTTC
CASSGDSTYEQYF